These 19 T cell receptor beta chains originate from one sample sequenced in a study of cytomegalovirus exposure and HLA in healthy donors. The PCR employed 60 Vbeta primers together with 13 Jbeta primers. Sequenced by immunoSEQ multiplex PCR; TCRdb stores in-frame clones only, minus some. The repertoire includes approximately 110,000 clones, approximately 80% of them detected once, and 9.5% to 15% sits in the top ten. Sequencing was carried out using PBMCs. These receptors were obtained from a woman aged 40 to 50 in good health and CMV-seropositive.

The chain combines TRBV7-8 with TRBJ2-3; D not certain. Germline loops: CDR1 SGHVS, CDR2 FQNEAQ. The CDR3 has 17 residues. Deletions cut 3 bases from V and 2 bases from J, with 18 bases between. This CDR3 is CASSFWKNPGPTDTQYF. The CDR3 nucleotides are TGTGCCAGCAGCTTCTGGAAGAATCCGGGTCCCACAGATACGCAGTATTTT.

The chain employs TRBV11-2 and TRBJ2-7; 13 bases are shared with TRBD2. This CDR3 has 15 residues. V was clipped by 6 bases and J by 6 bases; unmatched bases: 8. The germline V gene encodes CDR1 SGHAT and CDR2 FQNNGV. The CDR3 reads CASSYPGTSGTEQYF. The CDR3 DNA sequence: TGTGCCAGCAGTTATCCCGGGACTAGCGGGACCGAGCAGTACTTC.

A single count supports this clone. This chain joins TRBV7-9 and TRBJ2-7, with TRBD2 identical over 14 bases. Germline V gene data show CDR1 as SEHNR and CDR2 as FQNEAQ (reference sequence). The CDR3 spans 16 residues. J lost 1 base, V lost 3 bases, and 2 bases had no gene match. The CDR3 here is CASSLGLAGESYEQYF. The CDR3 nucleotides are TGTGCCAGCAGCTTGGGACTAGCGGGAGAGTCCTACGAGCAGTACTTC.

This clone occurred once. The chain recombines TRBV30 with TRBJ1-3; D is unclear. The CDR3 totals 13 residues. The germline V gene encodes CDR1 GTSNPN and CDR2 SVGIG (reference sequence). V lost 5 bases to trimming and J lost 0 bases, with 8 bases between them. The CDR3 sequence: CAWVLSSGNTIYF. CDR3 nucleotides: TGTGCCTGGGTCTTATCCTCTGGAAACACCATATATTTT.

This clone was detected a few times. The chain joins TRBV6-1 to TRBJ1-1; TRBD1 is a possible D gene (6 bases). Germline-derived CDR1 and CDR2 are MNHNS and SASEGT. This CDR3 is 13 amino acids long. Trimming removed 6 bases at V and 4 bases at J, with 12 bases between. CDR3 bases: TGTGCCAGCAGGAACAGGGAACTCACTGAAGCTTTCTTT. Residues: CASRNRELTEAFF.

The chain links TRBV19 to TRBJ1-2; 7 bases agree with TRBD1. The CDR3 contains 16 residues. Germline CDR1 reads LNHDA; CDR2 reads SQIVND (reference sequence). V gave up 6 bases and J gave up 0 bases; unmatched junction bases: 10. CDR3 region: CASRRTGSLANYGYTF. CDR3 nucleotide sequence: TGTGCCAGTAGGAGGACAGGTAGCCTAGCTAACTATGGCTACACCTTC.

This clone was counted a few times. CDR3 loop: CAWSVGANSQPQHF. The CDR3 nucleotides read TGTGCCTGGAGTGTAGGGGCGAATAGTCAGCCCCAGCATTTT. This chain uses TRBV30 with TRBJ1-5; weak D call: TRBD1 (5 bases). The CDR3 runs to 14 residues. V gave up 0 bases and J gave up 6 bases, with 12 bases separating them. Per germline, CDR1 GTSNPN and CDR2 SVGIG (reference sequence).

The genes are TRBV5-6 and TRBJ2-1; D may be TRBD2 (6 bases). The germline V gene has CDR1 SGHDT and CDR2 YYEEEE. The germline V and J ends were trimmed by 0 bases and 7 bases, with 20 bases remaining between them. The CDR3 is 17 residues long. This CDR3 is CASSLAKLAERGNEQFF. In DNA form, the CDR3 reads TGTGCCAGCAGCTTGGCCAAATTAGCGGAAAGAGGTAATGAGCAGTTCTTC.

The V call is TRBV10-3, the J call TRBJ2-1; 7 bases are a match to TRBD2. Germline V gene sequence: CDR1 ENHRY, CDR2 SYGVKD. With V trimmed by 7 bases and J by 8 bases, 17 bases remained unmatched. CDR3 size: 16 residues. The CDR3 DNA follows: TGTGCCATCAAGCGGGACTCCCCACCCAACCACGATGAGCAGTTCTTC. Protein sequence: CAIKRDSPPNHDEQFF.

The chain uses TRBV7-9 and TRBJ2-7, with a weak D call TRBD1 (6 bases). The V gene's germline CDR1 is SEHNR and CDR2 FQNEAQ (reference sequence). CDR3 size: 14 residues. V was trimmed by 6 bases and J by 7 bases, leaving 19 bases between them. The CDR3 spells CASSSSYREGEQYF. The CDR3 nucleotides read TGTGCCAGCAGTTCTTCATACAGGGAAGGGGAGCAGTACTTC.

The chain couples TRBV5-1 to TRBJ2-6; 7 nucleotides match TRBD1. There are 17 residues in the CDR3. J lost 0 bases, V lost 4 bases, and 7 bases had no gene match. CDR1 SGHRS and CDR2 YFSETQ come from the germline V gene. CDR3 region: CASSTGQILSGANVLTF. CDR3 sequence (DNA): TGCGCCAGCAGCACGGGACAGATCCTCTCTGGGGCCAACGTCCTGACTTTC.

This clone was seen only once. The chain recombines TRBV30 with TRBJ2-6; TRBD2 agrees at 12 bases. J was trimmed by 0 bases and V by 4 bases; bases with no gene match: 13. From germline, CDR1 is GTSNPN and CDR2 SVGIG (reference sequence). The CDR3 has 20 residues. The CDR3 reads CAWNDGTSGRWVSGANVLTF. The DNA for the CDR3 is TGTGCCTGGAACGACGGTACTAGCGGGAGGTGGGTCTCTGGGGCCAACGTCCTGACTTTC.

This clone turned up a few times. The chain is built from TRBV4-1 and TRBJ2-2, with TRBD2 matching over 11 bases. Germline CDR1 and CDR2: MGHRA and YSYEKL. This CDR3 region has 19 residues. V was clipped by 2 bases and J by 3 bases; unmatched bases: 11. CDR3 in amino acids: CASSQTGGSGRGDTGELFF. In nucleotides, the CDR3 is TGCGCCAGCAGCCAAACCGGGGGTAGCGGGAGGGGAGACACCGGGGAGCTGTTTTTT.

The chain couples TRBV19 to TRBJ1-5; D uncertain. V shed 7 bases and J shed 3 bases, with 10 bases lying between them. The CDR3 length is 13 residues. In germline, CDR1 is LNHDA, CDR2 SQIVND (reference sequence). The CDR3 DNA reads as TGTGCCAGTAACCTAGAGGTCAATCAGCCCCAGCATTTT. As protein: CASNLEVNQPQHF.

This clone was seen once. CDR3 loop: CASRETSGSAGELFF. CDR3 DNA sequence: TGTGCCAGCAGGGAGACTAGCGGGAGCGCCGGGGAGCTGTTTTTT. The chain has TRBV14 and TRBJ2-2; 12 positions match TRBD2. The V gene end was trimmed by 6 bases and the J gene end by 6 bases; junction bases not matched to a gene: 5. The CDR3 has 15 amino acids. The germline V gene encodes CDR1 SGHDN and CDR2 FVKESK.

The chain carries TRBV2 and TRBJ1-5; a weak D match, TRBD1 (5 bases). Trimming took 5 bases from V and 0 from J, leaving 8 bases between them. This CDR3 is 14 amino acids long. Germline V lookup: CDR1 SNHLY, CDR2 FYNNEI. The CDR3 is CASSQGSSNQPQHF. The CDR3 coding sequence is TGTGCCAGCAGTCAGGGTTCTAGCAATCAGCCCCAGCATTTT.

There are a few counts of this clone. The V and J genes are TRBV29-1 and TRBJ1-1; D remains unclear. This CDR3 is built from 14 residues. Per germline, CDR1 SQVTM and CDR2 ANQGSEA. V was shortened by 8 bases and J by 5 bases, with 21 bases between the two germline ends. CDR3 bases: TGCAGCTTAACATCGACCGCCGGAGGGACTGAAGCTTTCTTT. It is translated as CSLTSTAGGTEAFF.

CDR3 loop: CASSLSAGSPYEQYF. The CDR3 coding sequence is TGTGCCAGCAGCTTAAGTGCGGGGAGTCCCTACGAGCAGTACTTC. This chain joins TRBV7-3 and TRBJ2-7; TRBD2 might be the D (6 bases). CDR3 length equals 15 residues. V was trimmed by 1 base and J by 2 bases, leaving 12 bases between them. Germline CDR1 and CDR2: SGHTA and FQGTGA.

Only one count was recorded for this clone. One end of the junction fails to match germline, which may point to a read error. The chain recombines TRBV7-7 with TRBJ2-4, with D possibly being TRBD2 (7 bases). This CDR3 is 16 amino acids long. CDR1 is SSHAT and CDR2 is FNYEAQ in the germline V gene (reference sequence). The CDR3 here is CASSLGRGQAKNIQYF. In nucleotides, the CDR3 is TGTGCTAGCAGCTTAGGGCGGGGGCAGGCCAAAAACATTCAGTACTTC.